This TCR beta chain came from a study of T cells in Graves' hyperthyroidism and ophthalmopathy (dated 2019 in TCRdb). As for the study more broadly: Peripheral blood was collected at initial diagnosis, before any treatment. A discovery cohort of about 95 patients, approximately 45 with Graves' ophthalmopathy and 55 to 60 with stable Graves' hyperthyroidism, was used to find distinguishing TCR V-J signatures. Following sampling, methimazole starting at 30 mg daily was given to hyperthyroidism patients, and high-dose intravenous methylprednisolone was given to ophthalmopathy patients. In addition, the study compared T-cell repertoires in thyroid tissue and in blood from several Graves' hyperthyroidism patients. The 90 or so discovery patients were randomly split 7:3 into training and test sets. The paper describes TCR Vbeta CDR3 sequencing of 140 or so peripheral blood samples, made up of 40 to 45 ophthalmopathy patients, roughly 72 hyperthyroidism patients and 17 progressor patients. An independent validation cohort of 18 to 20 hyperthyroidism patients and approximately 15 patients who later progressed to ophthalmopathy tested prospective prediction of ophthalmopathy.

This clonotype appeared many times. It lacks a known antigen. One base away there is no much larger clone; base qualities are not given. The TCR beta CDR3 regions were amplified from the RNA transcripts. The TCR CDR3 was subjected to a first round of RT-PCR using the HTBI primer set and the Qiagen OneStep RT-PCR kit. Libraries were constructed in a second round of multiplex PCR, after which size selection and purification were performed. Libraries were sequenced paired-end with 100 bp reads on an Illumina HiSeq2000. The authors' pipeline ran thus. SOAPnuke was used to process the raw data, throwing out any read that contained adapters or uncalled bases, had a mean Phred below 15, or lacked an exact constant-primer or identifier match. COPE v1.2.5 was used to merge the high-quality paired reads, and each unique nucleotide sequence was defined as a clonotype. MiTCR v1.1 was used to align clonotypes to the IMGT TRBV, TRBD and TRBJ reference segments. The analysis was restricted to V-J combinations with a frequency above 0.0001, which together covered 99% to 99.2% of the repertoires. The TCS score was defined as F50 (clonal expansion) divided by E x V (chaos), with BLOSUM62-based TCRdist calculated between CDR3 peptides within each V-J. Welch's t-statistics and random forest reduced several hundred V-J features to 10 to 15, which were used in a naive Bayes classifier (R e1071). TCRdb trimmed the raw reads at Q25, called clones with MiXCR and kept productive beta chains. Rows matching on CDR3 protein sequence are summarized as one entry with the most common DNA and genes. What appears here as the V and J calls and clone size reflects TCRdb's work, not the paper's. Counted in this sample were approximately 600,000 distinct CDR3 sequences; roughly 16% of them appeared once. The leading ten clones occupy approximately 3.8% of the sample.

General study outcomes and caveats: Blood samples also contained most of the expanded thyroid clonotypes (frequency above 0.001), which suggests that blood repertoires may reflect thyroid immune responses. During validation, the model predicted progression to ophthalmopathy a median of roughly six months ahead of onset, with approximately 71% sensitivity and roughly 75% specificity. A 13 V-J signature model separated ophthalmopathy from stable hyperthyroidism, with 87.88% sensitivity and roughly 81% specificity in cross-validation and 80%/75% in testing. No statistical method was used to set the sample size in advance, and investigators knew the group allocation.

Spanning cysteine to phenylalanine, the CDR3 consists of 14 amino acids. Of all the DNA, just the CDR3 is kept, 42 bases in frame from base 1. V is pruned by 3 bases and J by 2 bases, leaving 7 bases of the junction without a gene match. Per the germline V gene (reference sequence), DFQATT is the CDR1 and SNEGSKA is the CDR2. Stable Graves' hyperthyroidism was defined as no progression to ophthalmopathy during 18 months of follow-up. Hyperthyroidism patients were newly diagnosed, with disease duration under 2 months, and aged 18 to 65 years. Patients with uncontrolled infections, other autoimmune diseases, pregnancy or lactation were excluded. Clinical symptoms, serum thyroxine and TRAb, thyroid ultrasound, and orbital computed tomography formed the basis for the diagnoses. Ficoll-Paque density gradient centrifugation was used to isolate PBMCs from 10 ml of fresh peripheral blood. Total RNA was extracted using Trizol reagent, and RNA quality was assessed on an Agilent 2100 Bioanalyzer.

The sequenced material came from blood. The chain links TRBV20-1 with TRBJ2-7; 7 of the junction bases match TRBD2. This clonotype was sampled from a woman aged 30 to 39 with Graves' hyperthyroidism. The CDR3 sequence is CSARGGSTPYEQYF. In nucleotide form, the sequence is TGCAGTGCTAGGGGCGGGAGCACCCCCTACGAGCAGTACTTC.